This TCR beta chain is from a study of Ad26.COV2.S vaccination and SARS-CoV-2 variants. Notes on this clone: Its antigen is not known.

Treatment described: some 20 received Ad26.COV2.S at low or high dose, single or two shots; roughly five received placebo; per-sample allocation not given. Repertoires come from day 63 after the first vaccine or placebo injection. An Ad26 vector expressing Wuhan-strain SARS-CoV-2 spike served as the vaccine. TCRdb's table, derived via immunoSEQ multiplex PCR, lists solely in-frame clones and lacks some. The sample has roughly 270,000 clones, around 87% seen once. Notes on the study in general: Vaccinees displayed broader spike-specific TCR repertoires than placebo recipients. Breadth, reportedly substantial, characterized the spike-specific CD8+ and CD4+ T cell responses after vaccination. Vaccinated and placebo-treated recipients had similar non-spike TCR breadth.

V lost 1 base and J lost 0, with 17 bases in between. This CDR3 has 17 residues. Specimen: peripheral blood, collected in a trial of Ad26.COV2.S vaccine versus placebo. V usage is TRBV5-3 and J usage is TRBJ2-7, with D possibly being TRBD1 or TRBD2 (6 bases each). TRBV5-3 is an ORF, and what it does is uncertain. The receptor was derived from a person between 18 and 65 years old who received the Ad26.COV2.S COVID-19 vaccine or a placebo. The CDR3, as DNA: TGTGCCAGAAGCTTGCACAACAGGGCGGGGAGCTCCTACGAGCAGTACTTC. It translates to CARSLHNRAGSSYEQYF.